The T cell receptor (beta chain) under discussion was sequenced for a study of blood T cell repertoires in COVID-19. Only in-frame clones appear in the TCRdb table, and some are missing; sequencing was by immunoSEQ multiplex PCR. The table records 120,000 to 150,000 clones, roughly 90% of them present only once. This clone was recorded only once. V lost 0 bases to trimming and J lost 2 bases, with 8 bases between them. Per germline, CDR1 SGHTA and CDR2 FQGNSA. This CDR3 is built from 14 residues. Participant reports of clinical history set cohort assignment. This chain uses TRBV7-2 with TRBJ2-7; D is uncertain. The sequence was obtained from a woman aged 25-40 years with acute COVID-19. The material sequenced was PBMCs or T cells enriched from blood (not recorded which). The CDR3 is CASSLAGLTYEQYF. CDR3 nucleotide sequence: TGTGCCAGCAGCTTAGCTGGCTTGACCTACGAGCAGTACTTC.